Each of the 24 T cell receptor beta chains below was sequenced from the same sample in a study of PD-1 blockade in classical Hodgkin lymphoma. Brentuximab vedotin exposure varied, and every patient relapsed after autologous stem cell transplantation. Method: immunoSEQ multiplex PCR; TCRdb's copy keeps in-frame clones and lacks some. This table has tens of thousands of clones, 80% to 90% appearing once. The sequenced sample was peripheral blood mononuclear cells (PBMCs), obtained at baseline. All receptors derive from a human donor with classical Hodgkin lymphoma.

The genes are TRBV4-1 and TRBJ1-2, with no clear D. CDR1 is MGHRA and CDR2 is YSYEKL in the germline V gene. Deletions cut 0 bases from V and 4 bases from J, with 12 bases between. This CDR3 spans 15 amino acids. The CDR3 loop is CASSQEEAARYGYTF. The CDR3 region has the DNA TGCGCCAGCAGCCAAGAAGAGGCCGCCCGCTATGGCTACACCTTC.

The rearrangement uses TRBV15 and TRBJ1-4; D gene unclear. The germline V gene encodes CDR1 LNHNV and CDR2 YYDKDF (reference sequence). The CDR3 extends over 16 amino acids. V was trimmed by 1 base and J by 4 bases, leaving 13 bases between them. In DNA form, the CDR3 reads TGTGCCACCAGCAGAGTACCGTTCAGGAATAATGAAAAACTGTTTTTT. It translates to CATSRVPFRNNEKLFF. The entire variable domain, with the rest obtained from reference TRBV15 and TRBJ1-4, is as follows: DAMVIQNPRYQVTQFGKPVTLSCSQTLNHNVMYWYQQKSSQAPKLLFHYYDKDFNNEADTPDNFQSRRPNTSFCFLDIRSPGLGDTAMYLCATSRVPFRNNEKLFFGSGTQLSVL.

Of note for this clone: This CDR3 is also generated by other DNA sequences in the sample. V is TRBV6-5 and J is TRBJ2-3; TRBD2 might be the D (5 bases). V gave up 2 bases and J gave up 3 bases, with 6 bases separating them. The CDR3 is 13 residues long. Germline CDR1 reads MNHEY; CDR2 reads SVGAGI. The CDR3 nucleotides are TGTGCCAGCAGTTACCGGGGAACAGATACGCAGTATTTT. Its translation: CASSYRGTDTQYF.

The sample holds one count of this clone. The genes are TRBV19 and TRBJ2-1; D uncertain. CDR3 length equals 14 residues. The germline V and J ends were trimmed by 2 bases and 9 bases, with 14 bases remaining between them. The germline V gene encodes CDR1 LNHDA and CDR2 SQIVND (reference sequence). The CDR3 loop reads CASSIILFDVEQFF. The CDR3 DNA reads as TGTGCCAGTAGTATAATCCTTTTTGACGTTGAGCAGTTCTTC.

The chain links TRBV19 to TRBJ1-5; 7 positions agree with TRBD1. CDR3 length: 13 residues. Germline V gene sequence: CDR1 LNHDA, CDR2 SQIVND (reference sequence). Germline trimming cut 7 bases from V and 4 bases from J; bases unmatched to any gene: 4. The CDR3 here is CASTDRRNQPQHF. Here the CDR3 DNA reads TGTGCCAGTACGGACAGGCGGAATCAGCCCCAGCATTTT.

CDR3 bases: TGTGCCAGCAGTGAATCTAGTGGACACTCTGTCGACACTGAAGCTTTCTTT. This sequence encodes CASSESSGHSVDTEAFF. The chain recombines TRBV7-6 with TRBJ1-1; D is possibly TRBD1 (5 bases). V lost 6 bases, J lost 3 bases, and 23 bases lay in between. Per the germline V gene, CDR1 is SGHVS and CDR2 is FNYEAQ. The CDR3 consists of 17 residues.

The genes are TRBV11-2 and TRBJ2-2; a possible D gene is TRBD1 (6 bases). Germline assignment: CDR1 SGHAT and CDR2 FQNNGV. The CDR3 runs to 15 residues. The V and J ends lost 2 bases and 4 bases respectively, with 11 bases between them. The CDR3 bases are TGTGCCAGCAGCTTATCAGGGGCGAGCACCGGGGAGCTGTTTTTT. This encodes CASSLSGASTGELFF. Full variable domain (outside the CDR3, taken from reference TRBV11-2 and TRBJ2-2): EAGVAQSPRYKIIEKRQSVAFWCNPISGHATLYWYQQILGQGPKLLIQFQNNGVVDDSQLPKDRFSAERLKGVDSTLKIQPAKLEDSAVYLCASSLSGASTGELFFGEGSRLTVL.

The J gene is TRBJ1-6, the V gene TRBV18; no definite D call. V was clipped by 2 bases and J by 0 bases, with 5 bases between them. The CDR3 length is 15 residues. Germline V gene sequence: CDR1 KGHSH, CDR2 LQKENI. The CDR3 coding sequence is TGTGCCAGCTCACCAGGCAGCTCCTATAATTCACCCCTCCACTTT. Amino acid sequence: CASSPGSSYNSPLHF. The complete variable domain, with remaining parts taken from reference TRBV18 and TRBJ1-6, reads NAGVMQNPRHLVRRRGQEARLRCSPMKGHSHVYWYRQLPEEGLKFMVYLQKENIIDESGMPKERFSAEFPKEGPSILRIQQVVRGDSAAYFCASSPGSSYNSPLHFGNGTRLTVT.

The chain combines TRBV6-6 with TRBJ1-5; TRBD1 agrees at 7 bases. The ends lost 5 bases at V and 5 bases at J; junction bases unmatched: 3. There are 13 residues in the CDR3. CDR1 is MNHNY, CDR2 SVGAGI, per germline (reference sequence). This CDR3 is CASSPGGDQPQHF. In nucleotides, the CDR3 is TGTGCCAGCAGTCCAGGGGGGGATCAGCCCCAGCATTTT.

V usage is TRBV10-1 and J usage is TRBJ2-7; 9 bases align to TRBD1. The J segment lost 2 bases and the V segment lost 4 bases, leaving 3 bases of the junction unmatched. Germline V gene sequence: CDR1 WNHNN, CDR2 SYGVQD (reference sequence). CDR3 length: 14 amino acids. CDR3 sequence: CASSARQGAYEQYF. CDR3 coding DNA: TGCGCCAGCAGTGCGCGACAGGGGGCCTACGAGCAGTACTTC.

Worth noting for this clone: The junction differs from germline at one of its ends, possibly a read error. The CDR3 DNA sequence: TGTGCCAGCAGTTTAGGGGGGAACAGTGAAGCTTTCTTT. Protein sequence: CASSLGGNSEAFF. This rearrangement joins TRBV28 to TRBJ1-1; tentative D call: TRBD1 (5 bases). CDR3 length: 13 amino acids. Germline CDR1 and CDR2: MDHEN and SYDVKM.

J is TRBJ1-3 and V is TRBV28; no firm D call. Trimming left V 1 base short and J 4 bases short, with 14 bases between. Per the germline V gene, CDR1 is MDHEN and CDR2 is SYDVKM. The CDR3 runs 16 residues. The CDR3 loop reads CASSLSQWGKGNTIYF. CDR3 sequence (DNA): TGTGCCAGCAGTTTATCCCAGTGGGGAAAAGGAAACACCATATATTTT.

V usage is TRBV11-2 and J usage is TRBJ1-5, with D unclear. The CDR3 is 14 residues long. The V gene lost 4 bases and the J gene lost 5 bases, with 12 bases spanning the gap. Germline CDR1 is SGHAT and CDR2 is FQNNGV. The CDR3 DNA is TGTGCCAGCAGCTCAACGGTGGTGGATCAGCCCCAGCATTTT. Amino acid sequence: CASSSTVVDQPQHF.

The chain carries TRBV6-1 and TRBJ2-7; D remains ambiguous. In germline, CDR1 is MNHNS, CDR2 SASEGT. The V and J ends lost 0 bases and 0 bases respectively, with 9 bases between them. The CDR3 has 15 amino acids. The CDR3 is CASSEARQVSYEQYF. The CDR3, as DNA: TGTGCCAGCAGTGAAGCGCGCCAGGTCTCCTACGAGCAGTACTTC.

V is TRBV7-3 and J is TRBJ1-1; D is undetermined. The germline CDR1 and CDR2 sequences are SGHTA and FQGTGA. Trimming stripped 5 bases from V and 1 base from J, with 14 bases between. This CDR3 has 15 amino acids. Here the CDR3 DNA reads TGTGCCAGCAGCCGGTCCCCGGGGAGGAACACTGAAGCTTTCTTT. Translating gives CASSRSPGRNTEAFF.

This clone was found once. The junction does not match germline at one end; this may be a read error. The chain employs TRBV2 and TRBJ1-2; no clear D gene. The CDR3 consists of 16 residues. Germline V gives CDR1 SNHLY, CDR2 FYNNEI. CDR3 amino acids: CASRISTEMGERGYTF. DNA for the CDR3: TGTGCTAGCAGAATCAGCACGGAGATGGGCGAGCGTGGCTACACCTTC.

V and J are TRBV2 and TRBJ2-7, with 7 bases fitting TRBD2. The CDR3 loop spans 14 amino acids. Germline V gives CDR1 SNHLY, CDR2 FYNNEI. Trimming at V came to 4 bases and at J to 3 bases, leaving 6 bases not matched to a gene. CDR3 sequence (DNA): TGTGCCAGCAGTGGGGACTACTACAACTACGAGCAGTACTTC. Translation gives CASSGDYYNYEQYF.

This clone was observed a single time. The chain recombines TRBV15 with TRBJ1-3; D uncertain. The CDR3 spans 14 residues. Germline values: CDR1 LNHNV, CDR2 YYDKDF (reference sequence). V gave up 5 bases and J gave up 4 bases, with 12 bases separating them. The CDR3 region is CATSRVGSGNTIYF. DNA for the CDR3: TGTGCCACCAGCCGGGTGGGTTCAGGAAACACCATATATTTT.

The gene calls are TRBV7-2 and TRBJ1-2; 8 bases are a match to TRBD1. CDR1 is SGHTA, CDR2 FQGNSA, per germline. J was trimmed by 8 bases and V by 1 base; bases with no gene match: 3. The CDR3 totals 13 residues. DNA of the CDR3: TGTGCCAGCAGCTTAGGACAGGGGCAAGGCTACACCTTC. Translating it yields CASSLGQGQGYTF.

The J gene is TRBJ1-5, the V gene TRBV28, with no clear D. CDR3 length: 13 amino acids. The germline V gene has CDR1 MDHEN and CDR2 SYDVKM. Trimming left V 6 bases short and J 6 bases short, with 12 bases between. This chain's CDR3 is CASRTDLTQPQHF. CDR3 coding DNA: TGTGCCAGCAGGACGGACCTCACTCAGCCCCAGCATTTT.

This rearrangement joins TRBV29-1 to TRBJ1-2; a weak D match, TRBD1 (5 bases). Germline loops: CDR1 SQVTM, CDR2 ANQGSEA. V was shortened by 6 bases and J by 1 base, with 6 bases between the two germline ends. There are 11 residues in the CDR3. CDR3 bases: TGCAGCGTCCAGGGTAACTATGGCTACACCTTC. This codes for CSVQGNYGYTF.

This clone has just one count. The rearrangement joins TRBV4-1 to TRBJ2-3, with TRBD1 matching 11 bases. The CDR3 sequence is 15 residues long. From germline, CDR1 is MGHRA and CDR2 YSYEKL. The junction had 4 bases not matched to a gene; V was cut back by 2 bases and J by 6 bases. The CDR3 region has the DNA TGCGCCAGCAGCCAACCGGACAGGGGGCACGATACGCAGTATTTT. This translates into CASSQPDRGHDTQYF.

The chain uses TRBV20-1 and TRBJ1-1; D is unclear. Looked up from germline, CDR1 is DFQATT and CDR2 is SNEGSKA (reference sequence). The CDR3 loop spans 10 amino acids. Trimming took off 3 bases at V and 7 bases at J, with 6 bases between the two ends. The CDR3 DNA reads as TGCAGTGCTAGTCTTATTGAAGCTTTCTTT. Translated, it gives CSASLIEAFF.

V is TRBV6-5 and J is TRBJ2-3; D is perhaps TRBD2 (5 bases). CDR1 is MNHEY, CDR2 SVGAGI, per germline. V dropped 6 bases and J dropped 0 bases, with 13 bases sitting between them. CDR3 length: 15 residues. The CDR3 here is CASRGLTSSTDTQYF. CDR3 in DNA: TGTGCCAGCAGAGGACTTACCTCTAGCACAGATACGCAGTATTTT.